One and the same sample provided the 13 T cell receptor beta chains below, sequenced in a study of long-term antiretroviral therapy in people with HIV. Survey-level resolution applied to immunoSEQ assay v3.0. Some clones are missing from TCRdb's copy, which holds only in-frame ones; the method was immunoSEQ multiplex PCR. This sample has around 24,000 clones, with roughly three quarters found just once. This sample comprised unsorted PBMCs, obtained 0.5 years after starting antiretroviral therapy. These receptors all stem from a woman in her thirties or forties with HIV.

In its sample, this clone was seen a few times. The gene calls are TRBV4-3 and TRBJ2-5; a weak D match, TRBD2 (5 bases). Germline CDR1 LGHNA, CDR2 YSLEER. The CDR3 covers 13 residues. The ends were cut back, 0 bases at V and 3 bases at J, with 5 bases in the middle. Here the CDR3 reads CASSQDSEETQYF. Written as DNA, the CDR3 is TGCGCCAGCAGCCAAGATAGCGAAGAGACCCAGTACTTC.

V gene TRBV4-3 combines with J gene TRBJ1-4, with a possible D match to TRBD1 (5 bases). Trimming pared 1 base from V and 7 bases from J, leaving 13 bases between. This CDR3 spans 15 amino acids. Germline CDR1 reads LGHNA; CDR2 reads YSLEER. The CDR3 DNA reads as TGCGCCAGCAGCCAAGGTGGGGGGAGGAGTGAAAAACTGTTTTTT. It encodes CASSQGGGRSEKLFF.

V and J are TRBV4-3 and TRBJ2-3, with 9 bases fitting TRBD1. The ends lost 0 bases at V and 4 bases at J; junction bases unmatched: 5. Per germline, CDR1 LGHNA and CDR2 YSLEER. The CDR3 loop spans 16 amino acids. DNA of the CDR3: TGCGCCAGCAGCCAAGAATACAGGGGGCCCGCAGATACGCAGTATTTT. Amino acids: CASSQEYRGPADTQYF.

The rearrangement joins TRBV10-3 to TRBJ1-5, with 7 bases aligning to TRBD1. CDR3 length: 14 amino acids. Germline trimming cut 10 bases from V and 4 bases from J; bases unmatched to any gene: 10. Germline V gives CDR1 ENHRY, CDR2 SYGVKD. The CDR3 bases are TGTGCCACCCAGGGGGGGCAGCCAAATCAGCCCCAGCATTTT. Translation: CATQGGQPNQPQHF.

The rearrangement links TRBV5-1 to TRBJ2-7, with D perhaps TRBD1 (6 bases). The length of the CDR3 is 15 residues. CDR1 SGHRS and CDR2 YFSETQ come from the germline V gene. V lost 0 bases, J lost 6 bases, and 16 bases lay in between. CDR3 nucleotides: TGCGCCAGCAGCTTGGACAGGGTGATAGGGCGCGAGCAGTACTTC. It is translated as CASSLDRVIGREQYF.

The V and J genes are TRBV18 and TRBJ2-2, with D unclear. In germline, CDR1 is KGHSH, CDR2 LQKENI. V lost 5 bases to trimming and J lost 6 bases, with 10 bases between them. The CDR3 is made up of 13 amino acids. CDR3 in amino acids: CASSAGSPGELFF. DNA of the CDR3: TGTGCCAGCTCAGCCGGTAGCCCCGGGGAGCTGTTTTTT.

The chain combines TRBV9 with TRBJ2-2, with D unresolved. Trimming took 0 bases from V and 6 from J, leaving 6 bases between them. The CDR3 extends over 13 amino acids. CDR1 is SGDLS, CDR2 YYNGEE, per germline. CDR3 bases: TGTGCCAGCAGCGTAGGTTTTGCCGGGGAGCTGTTTTTT. The encoded protein is CASSVGFAGELFF.

The chain employs TRBV5-4 and TRBJ2-3, with TRBD1 identical over 7 bases. The CDR3 has 13 residues. Germline CDR1 and CDR2: SGHNT and YYREEE (reference sequence). V lost 2 bases, J lost 5 bases, and 2 bases stayed unmatched. The CDR3, as DNA: TGTGCCAGCAGCTTACAGGGGCGAGATACGCAGTATTTT. This sequence encodes CASSLQGRDTQYF.

This clone has more than one count but fewer than ten. The rearrangement joins TRBV6-1 to TRBJ1-3, with D unresolved. The CDR3 runs to 14 residues. V lost 4 bases and J lost 2, with 9 bases in between. The germline CDR1 and CDR2 sequences are MNHNS and SASEGT. DNA for the CDR3: TGTGCCAGCAGTGTGGGCCAGCCTGGAAACACCATATATTTT. Its protein product is CASSVGQPGNTIYF.

This clone was seen a single time. This chain uses TRBV5-1 with TRBJ2-1; D not certain. Trimming stripped 4 bases from V and 0 bases from J, with 11 bases between. CDR1 is SGHRS and CDR2 is YFSETQ in the germline V gene. The CDR3 covers 15 residues. The CDR3, as DNA: TGCGCCAGCAGCCAGACTGAGAGCTCCTACAATGAGCAGTTCTTC. Translation: CASSQTESSYNEQFF.

The V and J genes are TRBV11-2 and TRBJ2-2, with D possibly called TRBD1 or TRBD2 (6 bases each). The germline CDR1 and CDR2 sequences are SGHAT and FQNNGV. The CDR3 is 13 amino acids. V gave up 6 bases and J gave up 16 bases, with 21 bases separating them. CDR3 loop: CASSSGGSGAPFF. CDR3 sequence (DNA): TGTGCCAGCAGTTCCGGGGGCTCCGGGGCCCCGTTTTTT.

V and J are TRBV5-6 and TRBJ1-2, with a possible D match to TRBD1 (6 bases). The germline CDR1 and CDR2 sequences are SGHDT and YYEEEE. The CDR3 is made up of 13 amino acids. V lost 6 bases to trimming and J lost 8 bases, with 17 bases between them. For the CDR3, the DNA is TGTGCCAGCACCCCGACAGGTTCAGTGGGCTACACCTTC. This translates into CASTPTGSVGYTF.

The J gene is TRBJ1-1, the V gene TRBV6-5; D gene unclear. Trimming stripped 5 bases from V and 8 bases from J, with 12 bases between. CDR3 length: 12 amino acids. Germline V gene data show CDR1 as MNHEY and CDR2 as SVGAGI. CDR3 coding DNA: TGTGCCAGCAGTAACCCGAACCCCGAAGCTTTCTTT. This gives the protein CASSNPNPEAFF.